The source of this T cell receptor beta chain is a study of shared clonotypes between healthy human individuals. Sequencing used immunoSEQ multiplex PCR; TCRdb keeps in-frame clones, though not all of them. The profile shows roughly 2.4 million clones, under 97% of them singletons. In regard to this clone: Its antigen is as yet unknown.

Overall study results and limits: Among donors, sharing of clonotypes was expected to be affected by sequencing depth. What rarefaction showed was incomplete sorted-subset sequencing despite large depth. Naive subsets tended to show greater estimated richness than memory subsets. Only blood samples were collected, and tissue repertoires likely differ.

CDR3 length equals 15 residues. V lost 3 bases and J 3 bases, leaving 12 bases between the germline ends. Germline assignment: CDR1 KGHSH and CDR2 LQKENI. The receptor was isolated from a man aged 18 to 30 in good health. V usage is TRBV18 and J usage is TRBJ2-1; a weak D match, TRBD1 (6 bases). Sequencing input: naive CD4+ T cells sorted from blood. Subset defined: CD45RA+ positively selected. CDR3 loop: CASSPNRALYNEQFF. The CDR3 nucleotides are TGTGCCAGCTCACCCAACAGGGCCCTCTACAATGAGCAGTTCTTC.